The T cell receptor beta chain under discussion was sequenced for a study of cytomegalovirus exposure and HLA in healthy donors. The wider study: About 79 million unique TCRs from HLA-typed donors were held in an early data release.

On this clone itself: What it binds is not known.

Notes on the study in general: The analysis excluded some indistinguishable V segments, including TRBV6-2 and TRBV6-3. A missense variant in DCLRE1C was later tied to TCR beta V- and J-gene trimming. Presence/absence analyses supposed approximately even sequencing depth among donors.

The PCR ran on 60 Vbeta and 13 Jbeta primers. The protocol was immunoSEQ multiplex PCR, while the TCRdb copy is restricted to in-frame clones and leaves out a portion. Of under 200,000 clones in the sample, about 75% were seen once. Trimming took 4 bases from V and 0 from J, leaving 17 bases between them. The CDR3 contains 17 residues. Germline V lookup: CDR1 KGHSH, CDR2 LQKENI. The receptor comes from a man in his fifties or sixties in good health and CMV-seropositive. Source material: PBMCs. The gene calls are TRBV18 and TRBJ2-3; tentatively, D is TRBD1 (6 bases). CDR3 amino acids: CASSRSRGHRSTDTQYF. The CDR3 DNA reads TGTGCCAGCTCACGGTCCAGGGGCCATCGAAGCACAGATACGCAGTATTTT.